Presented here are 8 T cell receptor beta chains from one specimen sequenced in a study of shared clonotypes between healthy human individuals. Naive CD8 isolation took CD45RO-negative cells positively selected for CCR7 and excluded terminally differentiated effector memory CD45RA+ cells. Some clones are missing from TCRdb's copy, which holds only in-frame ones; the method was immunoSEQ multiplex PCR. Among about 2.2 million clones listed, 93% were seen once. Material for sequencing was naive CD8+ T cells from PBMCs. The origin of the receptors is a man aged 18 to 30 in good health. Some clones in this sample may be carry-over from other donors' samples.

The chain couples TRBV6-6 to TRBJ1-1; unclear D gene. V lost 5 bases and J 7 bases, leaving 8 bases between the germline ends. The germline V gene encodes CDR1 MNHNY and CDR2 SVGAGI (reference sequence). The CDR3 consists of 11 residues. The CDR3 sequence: CASSTYSEAFF. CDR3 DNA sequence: TGTGCCAGCAGTACCTACAGTGAAGCTTTCTTT.

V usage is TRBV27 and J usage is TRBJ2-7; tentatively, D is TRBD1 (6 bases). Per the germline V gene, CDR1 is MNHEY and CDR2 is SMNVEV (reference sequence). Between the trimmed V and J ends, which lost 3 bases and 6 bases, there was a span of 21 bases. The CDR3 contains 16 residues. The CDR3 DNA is TGTGCCAGCAGTTTGTTACTGGGCCAGGGGTATTCCGAGCAGTACTTC. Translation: CASSLLLGQGYSEQYF.

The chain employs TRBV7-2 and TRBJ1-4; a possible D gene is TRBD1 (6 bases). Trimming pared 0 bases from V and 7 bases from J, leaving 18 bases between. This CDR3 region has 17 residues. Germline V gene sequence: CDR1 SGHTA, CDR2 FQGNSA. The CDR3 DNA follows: TGTGCCAGCAGCTTAGCCAGCCGGACAGCGGGGGGTGAAAAACTGTTTTTT. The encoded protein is CASSLASRTAGGEKLFF.

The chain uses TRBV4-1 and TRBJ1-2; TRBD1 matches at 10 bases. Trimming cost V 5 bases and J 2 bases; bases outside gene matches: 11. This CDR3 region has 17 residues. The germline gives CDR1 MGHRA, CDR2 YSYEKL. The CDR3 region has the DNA TGCGCCAGCAGCTTCCGGGACAGGGGAGTCGGAAACTATGGCTACACCTTC. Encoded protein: CASSFRDRGVGNYGYTF.

CDR3 amino acids: CASSLANWREQYF. CDR3 nucleotide sequence: TGTGCCAGCAGCTTAGCGAATTGGAGGGAGCAGTACTTC. V gene TRBV7-8 combines with J gene TRBJ2-7, with D perhaps matching TRBD2 (5 bases). With 0 bases removed from V and 7 bases from J, the gap between germline ends came to 10 bases. Germline CDR1 reads SGHVS; CDR2 reads FQNEAQ. This CDR3 comprises 13 residues.

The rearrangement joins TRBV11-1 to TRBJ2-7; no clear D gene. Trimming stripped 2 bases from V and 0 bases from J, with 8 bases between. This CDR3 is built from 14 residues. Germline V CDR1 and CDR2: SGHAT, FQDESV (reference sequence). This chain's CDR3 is CASSLMRNSYEQYF. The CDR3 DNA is TGTGCCAGCAGCTTAATGCGGAACTCCTACGAGCAGTACTTC.

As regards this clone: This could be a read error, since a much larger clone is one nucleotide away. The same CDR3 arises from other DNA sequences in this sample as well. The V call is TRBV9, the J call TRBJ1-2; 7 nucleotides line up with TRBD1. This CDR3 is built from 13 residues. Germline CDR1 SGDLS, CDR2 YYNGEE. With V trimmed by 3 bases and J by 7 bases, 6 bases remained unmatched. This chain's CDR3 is CASSETGLGGYTF. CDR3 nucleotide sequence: TGTGCCAGCAGCGAGACAGGGTTGGGTGGCTACACCTTC.

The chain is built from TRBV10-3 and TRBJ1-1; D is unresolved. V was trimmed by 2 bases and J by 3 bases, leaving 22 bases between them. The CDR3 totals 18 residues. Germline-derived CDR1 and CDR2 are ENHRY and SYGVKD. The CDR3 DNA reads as TGTGCCATCAGTGAGACCTATTCAAGTGAAAGGGAAGACACTGAAGCTTTCTTT. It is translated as CAISETYSSEREDTEAFF.